This T cell receptor beta chain was obtained from a study of T cells in Graves' hyperthyroidism and ophthalmopathy. Overall study context: At the time of initial diagnosis and before any treatment, peripheral blood was collected. General study results and limits: Most thyroid-expanded clonotypes above 0.001 were also found in blood.

This clonotype occurred many times. Its matching antigen is unknown. Researchers took RNA transcripts and amplified the TCR beta CDR3 regions from them. In the first-round RT-PCR of the TCR CDR3, the HTBI primer set was used. TCRdb re-analysed the multiplex PCR reads in MiXCR, keeping a single row per CDR3 protein. Of some 360,000 distinct CDR3 sequences listed, around 14% are singletons. Patients aged 18 to 65 with hyperthyroidism were newly diagnosed, with duration under 2 months. V lost 2 bases to trimming and J lost 6 bases, with 14 bases between them. Germline-derived CDR1 and CDR2 are SGHRS and YFSETQ. The CDR3 is 15 amino acids.

V usage is TRBV5-1 and J usage is TRBJ2-2; D is perhaps TRBD1 or TRBD2 (5 bases each). The specimen sequenced was blood. The TCR was taken from a woman aged 60-75 years with Graves' hyperthyroidism. In nucleotides, the CDR3 is TGCGCCAGCAGCTTAACCGGGACCCAATCCGGGGAGCTGTTTTTT. Translated: CASSLTGTQSGELFF.